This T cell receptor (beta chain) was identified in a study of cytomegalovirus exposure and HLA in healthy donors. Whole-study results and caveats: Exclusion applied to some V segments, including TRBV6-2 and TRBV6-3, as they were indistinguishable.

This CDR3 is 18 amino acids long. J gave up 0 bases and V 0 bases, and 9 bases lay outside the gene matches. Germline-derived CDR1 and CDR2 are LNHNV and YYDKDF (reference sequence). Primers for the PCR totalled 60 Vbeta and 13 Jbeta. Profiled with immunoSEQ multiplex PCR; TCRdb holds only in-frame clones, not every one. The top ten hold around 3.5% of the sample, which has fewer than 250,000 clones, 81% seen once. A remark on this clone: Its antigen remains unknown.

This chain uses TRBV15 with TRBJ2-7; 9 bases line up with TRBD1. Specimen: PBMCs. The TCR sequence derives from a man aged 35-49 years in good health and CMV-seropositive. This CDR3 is CATSRERFGTGFSYEQYF. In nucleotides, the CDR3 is TGTGCCACCAGCAGAGAGAGATTCGGGACAGGGTTCTCCTACGAGCAGTACTTC.